This TCR beta chain appears in the sequencing data of a study of T cells in Graves' hyperthyroidism and ophthalmopathy. About the research overall: Once the initial diagnosis was made, peripheral blood was obtained before any treatment.

Authors of the study amplified TCR beta CDR3 regions from RNA transcripts. HTBI primers drove first-round RT-PCR of the TCR CDR3. Each CDR3 protein gets one entry after TCRdb re-called the multiplex PCR reads with MiXCR. Of roughly 380,000 distinct CDR3 sequences listed, about 19% were seen once; the top ten hold 3.7%. The CDR3 extends over 14 amino acids. Deletions cut 0 bases from V and 6 bases from J, with 9 bases between. Germline CDR1 and CDR2: SGHRS and YFSETQ. This clonotype was picked up many times. Clinicians diagnosed patients from clinical symptoms, serum thyroxine and TRAb, thyroid ultrasound and orbital computed tomography.

The J gene is TRBJ2-2, the V gene TRBV5-1, with D tentatively TRBD1 (6 bases). Source material: blood. This TCR came from a woman in her late teens or twenties with Graves' hyperthyroidism. The CDR3 reads CASSLDRAAGELFF. The CDR3 region has the DNA TGCGCCAGCAGCTTGGACAGGGCGGCCGGGGAGCTGTTTTTT.